The entry below describes one T cell receptor beta chain. The CDR3 totals 12 residues. With 4 bases removed from V and 6 bases from J, the gap between germline ends came to 9 bases. CDR1 SGHAT and CDR2 FQNNGV come from the germline V gene. The source of the sample is a study of blood T cell repertoires in COVID-19. At the level of the study: Samples came from the United States, Italy and Spain, spanning acute and convalescent COVID-19. PBMCs, B-cell-depleted T cells, or T cells were the source of the cDNA or gDNA that made up the material.

Original data processing: Reference gene primer amplification gave estimated nucleated cell counts. The repertoire was sequenced with immunoSEQ multiplex PCR; TCRdb's copy has only in-frame clones and lacks some. Clone size and the V and J calls come from that table; the DNA yielded D and trimming. The sample consists of just over 70,000 clones, 60% to 75% of them appearing once. The TCR originated in a woman in her 70s with acute or convalescent COVID-19. The specimen sequenced was peripheral blood. This chain links TRBV11-2 with TRBJ1-2; TRBD1 is a possible D gene (6 bases). The DNA for the CDR3 is TGTGCCAGCAGCTCTACAGGGAATGGCTACACCTTC. This translates into CASSSTGNGYTF. The variable domain in full, completed from reference TRBV11-2 and TRBJ1-2, reads EAGVAQSPRYKIIEKRQSVAFWCNPISGHATLYWYQQILGQGPKLLIQFQNNGVVDDSQLPKDRFSAERLKGVDSTLKIQPAKLEDSAVYLCASSSTGNGYTFGSGTRLTVV.